This TCR beta chain emerged from a study of response to subunit inactivated influenza vaccine. General observations from the study: With each seasonal influenza vaccination, the authors suggested, few new T cells are recruited.

Each CDR3 protein gets one entry after TCRdb re-called the RT-PCR reads with MiXCR. Of about 480,000 distinct CDR3 sequences in the sample, roughly 11% are singletons; the top ten hold about 12%. As for this clonotype: Its antigen is undetermined.

This CDR3 has 13 amino acids. V lost 4 bases and J lost 2, with 9 bases in between. This sample comprised PBMCs from blood, obtained roughly 47 days after vaccination. The receptor was isolated from a man aged 45 to 65 who received an inactivated influenza vaccine. The chain has TRBV12-3 or TRBV12-4 and TRBJ2-7, with D unclear. This CDR3 reads CASSSPATYEQYF. The CDR3 DNA is TGTGCCAGCAGTTCCCCAGCTACCTACGAGCAGTACTTC.